Presented here are 10 T cell receptor beta chains from one specimen sequenced in a study of shared clonotypes between healthy human individuals. Here immunoSEQ multiplex PCR was the method, and the copy in TCRdb shows in-frame clones only, minus some. The sample comprises some 2,000,000 clones, 95% of which are singletons, and around 0.13% rests with the top ten. Sequenced: naive CD4+ T cells sorted from blood. Subset of the sample: CD45RA+ positively selected. The receptors come from a man younger than 35 in good health.

The rearrangement links TRBV18 to TRBJ1-1; possible D gene TRBD1, 5 bases. This CDR3 has 13 amino acids. CDR1 and CDR2 from the germline V gene are KGHSH and LQKENI. V lost 2 bases to trimming and J lost 7 bases, with 11 bases between them. CDR3 nucleotides: TGTGCCAGCTCACCAGAGATGCAGGGTGAAGCTTTCTTT. Translation: CASSPEMQGEAFF.

The rearrangement uses TRBV7-3 and TRBJ2-3; weak D call: TRBD1 (6 bases). V was shortened by 3 bases and J by 2 bases, with 18 bases between the two germline ends. This CDR3 spans 17 amino acids. CDR1 is SGHTA, CDR2 FQGTGA, per germline. The CDR3 DNA follows: TGTGCCAGCAGCTTGGGACCTTCTCAGGGGTTCACAGATACGCAGTATTTT. Amino acid sequence: CASSLGPSQGFTDTQYF.

Only one count was recorded for this clone. Other DNA sequences in the same sample also yield this CDR3. The V gene is TRBV11-2, the J gene TRBJ2-1; maybe TRBD2 (5 bases). Trimming pared 1 base from V and 7 bases from J, leaving 5 bases between. The germline gives CDR1 SGHAT, CDR2 FQNNGV. There are 12 residues in the CDR3. The CDR3 DNA reads as TGTGCCAGCAGCTTAGCGGGGAATGAGCAGTTCTTC. The encoded protein is CASSLAGNEQFF. The whole variable domain, filled in from reference TRBV11-2 and TRBJ2-1, reads EAGVAQSPRYKIIEKRQSVAFWCNPISGHATLYWYQQILGQGPKLLIQFQNNGVVDDSQLPKDRFSAERLKGVDSTLKIQPAKLEDSAVYLCASSLAGNEQFFGPGTRLTVL.

This chain uses TRBV10-3 with TRBJ2-2; 9 bases are shared with TRBD1. V lost 1 base to trimming and J lost 3 bases; unmatched junction nucleotides: 0. Germline V gene sequence: CDR1 ENHRY, CDR2 SYGVKD. The CDR3 has 15 residues. The CDR3 DNA follows: TGTGCCATCAGTGAGTGGACAGGGGACACCGGGGAGCTGTTTTTT. Translated, it gives CAISEWTGDTGELFF.

The chain joins TRBV27 to TRBJ2-5; D remains unclear. The germline CDR1 and CDR2 sequences are MNHEY and SMNVEV (reference sequence). V was clipped by 8 bases and J by 3 bases, with 19 bases between them. The CDR3 is 15 amino acids. CDR3 loop: CASGFSGSLEETQYF. CDR3 DNA sequence: TGTGCCAGCGGGTTTTCGGGCAGCCTAGAAGAGACCCAGTACTTC.

This chain joins TRBV30 and TRBJ1-4; D unclear. CDR3 length: 12 residues. V lost 3 bases and J lost 7, with 9 bases in between. The germline CDR1 and CDR2 sequences are GTSNPN and SVGIG (reference sequence). The CDR3 here is CAWSIKGEKLFF. In DNA, the CDR3 is TGTGCCTGGAGCATCAAAGGTGAAAAACTGTTTTTT.

J is TRBJ1-2 and V is TRBV30; 7 bases match TRBD1. V trimming: 1 base; J trimming: 5 bases; junction bases outside the gene matches: 7. The CDR3 consists of 14 residues. Germline loops: CDR1 GTSNPN, CDR2 SVGIG (reference sequence). CDR3 bases: TGTGCCTGGAGTGGAGGCGCAGGGGGATATGGCTACACCTTC. It specifies CAWSGGAGGYGYTF.

Notes on this clone: The sample holds other DNA sequences that translate to the same CDR3. This CDR3 is CSARGNTIYF. CDR3 in DNA: TGCAGTGCTAGAGGCAACACCATATATTTT. The chain links TRBV20-1 to TRBJ1-3; D gene uncertain. Germline assignment: CDR1 DFQATT and CDR2 SNEGSKA (reference sequence). The CDR3 loop spans 10 amino acids. Trimming stripped 1 base from V and 7 bases from J, with 2 bases between.

This chain joins TRBV6-1 and TRBJ2-2; 8 bases match TRBD1. The V segment lost 4 bases and the J segment 3 bases; nucleotides outside the gene matches: 7. Germline assignment: CDR1 MNHNS and CDR2 SASEGT. The CDR3 consists of 16 residues. The CDR3 DNA sequence: TGTGCCAGCAGTGCTCGACAGGGGTCATACACCGGGGAGCTGTTTTTT. As protein: CASSARQGSYTGELFF.

The V call is TRBV29-1, the J call TRBJ1-1; 7 nucleotides agree with TRBD1. V shed 2 bases, J shed 3 bases, and the junction held 6 bases outside the gene matches. The CDR3 is 14 residues long. In germline, CDR1 is SQVTM, CDR2 ANQGSEA. Written as DNA, the CDR3 is TGCAGCGTTGAAAATCCAGGGGGTGACACTGAAGCTTTCTTT. Amino acid sequence: CSVENPGGDTEAFF. The full variable domain, in which reference TRBV29-1 and TRBJ1-1 provide the parts outside the CDR3, is SAVISQKPSRDICQRGTSLTIQCQVDSQVTMMFWYRQQPGQSLTLIATANQGSEATYESGFVIDKFPISRPNLTFSTLTVSNMSPEDSSIYLCSVENPGGDTEAFFGQGTRLTVV.